This is a list of T cell receptor beta chains from one sample in a study of T cell repertoires in cytomegalovirus infection. MiXCR, applied by TCRdb to the reads, yields one record per CDR3 protein. The sample shows approximately 500,000 distinct CDR3 sequences, approximately 11% of them seen only once. The sequencing input was PBMCs. The receptors here all came from a human donor in good health (CMV status not recorded). Some clones in this sample may be carry-over from other donors' samples. Each CDR3 is given with its conserved first and last residue. Each record gives: J gene, clone size, V gene, D gene, CDR3 DNA, CDR3 protein. D genes are given only for firm matches. Clone size appears in some rows only: once, few, many, or a class for an expanded clone.

TRBJ1-3	many	TRBV7-2	.	TGTGCCAGCAGCTTCACCGGGACCCCGAATTCTGGAAACACCATATATTTT	CASSFTGTPNSGNTIYF
TRBJ2-7	many	TRBV7-3	TRBD1	TGTGCCAGCAGCCCAACCGGGACAGGGGACGAGCAGTACTTC	CASSPTGTGDEQYF
TRBJ2-7	.	TRBV20-1	TRBD2	TGCAGTGCCCCCGGGACTAGCGGGCTCTCCTACGAGCAGTACTTC	CSAPGTSGLSYEQYF
TRBJ2-1	.	TRBV29-1	.	TGCAGCGTTGAGACAGGTCGTAGCTCCTACAATGAGCAGTTCTTC	CSVETGRSSYNEQFF
TRBJ1-1	.	TRBV19	.	TGTGCCAGTAGTACCTCCTTGGGGCTAAACACTGAAGCTTTCTTT	CASSTSLGLNTEAFF
TRBJ2-7	many	TRBV28	TRBD2	TGTGCCAGCAGTCCCCAAGCGGGAGTCCACGAGCAGTACTTC	CASSPQAGVHEQYF
TRBJ2-2	few	TRBV9	TRBD2	TGTGCCAGCAGCTCATCACTAGCGGGAGGTCGGACCGGGGAGCTGTTTTTT	CASSSSLAGGRTGELFF
TRBJ1-5	many	TRBV28	TRBD1	TGTGCCAGCAGTTTATGGGGCCTAACAGGGGATAATCAGCCCCAGCATTTT	CASSLWGLTGDNQPQHF
TRBJ1-1	many	TRBV5-6	.	TGTGCCAGCAGCTTGATGGGGTACGGGGTGGAAGCTTTCTTT	CASSLMGYGVEAFF
TRBJ1-1	many	TRBV7-6	.	TGTGCCAGCAGCCCCAGTAGTCTGAACACTGAAGCTTTCTTT	CASSPSSLNTEAFF
TRBJ1-6	many	TRBV11-2	TRBD1	TGTGCCAGCAGCTTACCGGGACAGGGTAATTCACCCCTCCACTTT	CASSLPGQGNSPLHF
TRBJ2-1	many	TRBV30	.	TGTGCCTGGAGTGTAGGAGGGTACAATGAGCAGTTCTTC	CAWSVGGYNEQFF
TRBJ2-1	many	TRBV7-3	TRBD2	TGTGCCAGCAGCTACGCGGGAGGGCCCTATGAGCAGTTCTTC	CASSYAGGPYEQFF
TRBJ1-5	few	TRBV24-1	.	TGTGCCACCAGTGACCATAGCAATCAGCCCCAGCATTTT	CATSDHSNQPQHF
TRBJ2-7	.	TRBV29-1	TRBD2	TGCAGCGTCATACGGACTAGCGGGACCTACGAGCAGTACTTC	CSVIRTSGTYEQYF
TRBJ1-4	few	TRBV5-4	.	TGTGCCACCGCGGAGGCAACTAATGAAAAACTGTTTTTT	CATAEATNEKLFF
TRBJ2-5	many	TRBV5-1	TRBD2	TGCGCCAGCAGCCTCACAACCGGGACTACTCAAGAGACCCAGTACTTC	CASSLTTGTTQETQYF
TRBJ1-1	few	TRBV28	TRBD1	TGTGCCAGCCGGGGACAGCCCAAGAACACTGAAGCTTTCTTT	CASRGQPKNTEAFF
TRBJ2-1	many	TRBV7-2	TRBD2	TGTGCCAGCAGCTATTACCTAGCGGGAGGTAGAATGGATGAGCAGTTCTTC	CASSYYLAGGRMDEQFF
TRBJ1-4	few	TRBV4-2	.	TGTGCCAGCAGCCAAGTCAGGGCCTCCGGAGGGAATGAAAAACTGTTTTTT	CASSQVRASGGNEKLFF
TRBJ2-7	few	TRBV6-6	TRBD2	TGTGCCAGCAGACCACTAGCGGGGGGTCGAGGCTACGAGCAGTACTTC	CASRPLAGGRGYEQYF
TRBJ1-1	many	TRBV29-1	TRBD1	TGCAGCGCCCCCCCAACTGGGGACAGGGAAAGGAACACTGAAGCTTTCTTT	CSAPPTGDRERNTEAFF
TRBJ1-4	many	TRBV19	.	TGTGCCAGTAGTAACCCCCCGGGACACCGGAATGAAAAACTGTTTTTT	CASSNPPGHRNEKLFF
TRBJ1-4	many	TRBV28	.	TGTGCCAGCAGTTTAGACACAGGTCGGGGAGAAAAACTGTTTTTT	CASSLDTGRGEKLFF
TRBJ2-2	few	TRBV2	.	TGTGCCAGCTGGCGGAAGGGGGGCACCGGGGAGCTGTTTTTT	CASWRKGGTGELFF
TRBJ2-2	many	TRBV10-2	TRBD2	TGCGCCAGCAGGAATAGCGGGGCGGCCGGGGAGCTGTTTTTT	CASRNSGAAGELFF
TRBJ2-3	few	TRBV24-1	.	TGTGCCACCAGTGACGGAACAGATACGCAGTATTTT	CATSDGTDTQYF
TRBJ1-5	.	TRBV3-1	.	TGTGCCAGCAGCAACCGGGGTTCCACTCGGGGGTATAGCAATCAGCCCCAGCATTTT	CASSNRGSTRGYSNQPQHF
TRBJ1-5	many	TRBV12-3/TRBV12-4	.	TGTGCCAGCAGTTTTCGACCCGGGTCAGGGCCCCAGCATTTT	CASSFRPGSGPQHF
TRBJ2-5	many	TRBV11-1	.	TGTGCCAGCAGCCCTAGAGTCGAAGAGACCCAGTACTTC	CASSPRVEETQYF
TRBJ1-2	many	TRBV4-1	.	TGCGCCAGCAGCCAAGGAACATTCGGGGCCGATGGCTACACCTTC	CASSQGTFGADGYTF
TRBJ1-5	few	TRBV20-1	TRBD1	TGCAGTGCTAGGGCCGCGACAGGGGGTTTGGATAGCAATCAGCCCCAGCATTTT	CSARAATGGLDSNQPQHF
TRBJ2-2	many	TRBV6-5	TRBD1	TGTGCCAGCAGTCCGGGACAGGGGGTCGGGGAGCTGTTTTTT	CASSPGQGVGELFF
TRBJ2-4	.	TRBV2	.	TGTGCCAGCAGTGAAAACATTCAGTACTTC	CASSENIQYF
TRBJ2-3	.	TRBV27	TRBD2	TGTGCCAGCAGACCGACTAGCGGCACCACAGATACGCAGTATTTT	CASRPTSGTTDTQYF
TRBJ1-2	few	TRBV20-1	.	TGCAGTGCTTCCAGGGACTATGGCTACACCTTC	CSASRDYGYTF
TRBJ1-5	many	TRBV11-1	TRBD1	TGTGCCAGCAGTCAGGGGGCGAGAGGACAGCCCCAGCATTTT	CASSQGARGQPQHF
TRBJ2-2	many	TRBV18	TRBD2	TGTGCCAGCTCCATCGGACTAGCCCTTGCATCTTGGGGGGAGCTGTTTTTT	CASSIGLALASWGELFF
TRBJ1-2	few	TRBV5-1	.	TGCGCCAGCAGCTTAACAGGCAGAGATGATGGCTACACCTTC	CASSLTGRDDGYTF
TRBJ1-2	many	TRBV7-9	TRBD1	TGTGCCAGCAGCTTAGCAGGGACAGCGTTATCTAACTATGGCTACACCTTC	CASSLAGTALSNYGYTF
TRBJ1-1	.	TRBV12-5	TRBD1	TGTGCTAGTGGTTTGGTAGGGGGCCTACTGTACACTGAAGCTTTCTTT	CASGLVGGLLYTEAFF
TRBJ1-5	many	TRBV27	.	TGTGCCAGCAGTTTAGGAATCGGCAATCAGCCCCAGCATTTT	CASSLGIGNQPQHF
TRBJ2-7	few	TRBV20-1	.	TGCAGTGCTTCTCCCTCCTACGAGCAGTACTTC	CSASPSYEQYF
TRBJ2-7	.	TRBV14	TRBD1	TGTGCCAGCAGCCCCCAGGGGGCAGGGAGCGCCTACGAGCAGTACTTC	CASSPQGAGSAYEQYF
TRBJ2-1	few	TRBV30	.	TGTGCCTGGAGCAGGACCGGGACAATCTCCTACAATGAGCAGTTCTTC	CAWSRTGTISYNEQFF
TRBJ2-5	few	TRBV20-1	TRBD2	TGCAGTGTACTAGCGGGAGGGCCGGGATTGGAGACCCAGTACTTC	CSVLAGGPGLETQYF
TRBJ1-4	many	TRBV27	.	TGTGCCAGCGCCGGAGGGGGTAATGAAAAACTGTTTTTT	CASAGGGNEKLFF
TRBJ2-2	.	TRBV6-2/TRBV6-3	TRBD1	TGTGCCAGCAGGGGGGACAGCGAGATCGCCGGGGAGCTGTTTTTT	CASRGDSEIAGELFF
TRBJ1-6	.	TRBV20-1	.	TGCAGTGCTAGAGCTTATAATTCACCCCTCCACTTT	CSARAYNSPLHF
TRBJ1-1	.	TRBV28	.	TGTGCCAGCAGTTTGGGCCGGGACCCTGAAGCTTTCTTT	CASSLGRDPEAFF
TRBJ2-3	many	TRBV28	TRBD2	TGTGCCAGCGTGAAGCGGGAGGTGACAGATACGCAGTATTTT	CASVKREVTDTQYF
TRBJ1-5	few	TRBV2	.	TGTGCCAGCAGTGAGGAGTTACAGCCCCAGCATTTT	CASSEELQPQHF
TRBJ1-5	many	TRBV28	TRBD1	TGTGCCAGCATTCCTGGGACAGGGAATTTTCAGCCCCAGCATTTT	CASIPGTGNFQPQHF
TRBJ1-1	.	TRBV20-1	.	TGCAGTGCTAGAGATCTGGGGGTTGAGGCTGAAGCTTTCTTT	CSARDLGVEAEAFF
TRBJ1-6	many	TRBV7-2	.	TGTGCCAGCACCTCGATGTCGGGCAGCGGCTCACCCCTCCACTTT	CASTSMSGSGSPLHF
TRBJ2-1	many	TRBV19	.	TGTGCCAGTAGTATTAGCGACTCCTACAATGAGCAGTTCTTC	CASSISDSYNEQFF
TRBJ1-2	many	TRBV7-9	.	TGTGCCAGCAGCTCCGGACAGCCGGATGGCTACACCTTC	CASSSGQPDGYTF